This is a list of T cell receptor beta chains from one sample in a study of Graves' ophthalmopathy and Graves' hyperthyroidism. TCRdb re-derived calls from the multiplex PCR reads in MiXCR, one entry per CDR3 protein. The sample contains around 1.1 million distinct CDR3 sequences, about 38% of which appear only once. Sequenced input: peripheral blood or thyroid tissue (not recorded which). Source of these receptors: an adult man with Graves' hyperthyroidism. The CDR3 runs from the conserved cysteine through the conserved F or W. The D gene is left open where the match is weak. The size of a clone is reported for some rows only, either as once, few or many, or as a class for expanded clones.

many	TRBJ2-5	NA	TRBV15	CATSPGLETQYF	TGTGCCACCAGCCCAGGTCTGGAGACCCAGTACTTC
few	TRBJ2-5	TRBD2	TRBV20-1	CSADQTSGGYQETQYF	TGCAGTGCAGACCAAACTAGCGGGGGATACCAAGAGACCCAGTACTTC
many	TRBJ1-2	NA	TRBV20-1	CSARVPGVSFNGYTF	TGCAGTGCTAGAGTTCCGGGGGTCTCCTTCAATGGCTACACCTTC
many	TRBJ2-2	NA	TRBV7-8	CASSLRSSTGELFF	TGTGCCAGCAGCTTACGTTCTTCCACCGGGGAGCTGTTTTTT
NA	TRBJ2-7	NA	TRBV6-6	CASRQRQYF	TGTGCCAGCAGACAAAGGCAGTACTTC
NA	TRBJ2-3	TRBD2	TRBV10-3	CAISLGLAATDTQYF	TGTGCCATCAGTCTGGGACTAGCGGCCACAGATACGCAGTATTTT
many	TRBJ2-5	NA	TRBV5-4	CASSPNTRKETQYF	TGTGCCAGCAGCCCAAATACTAGGAAAGAGACCCAGTACTTC
many	TRBJ1-5	NA	TRBV29-1	CSVGECDLQYQPQHF	TGCAGCGTTGGGGAGTGTGACCTTCAATATCAGCCCCAGCATTTT
NA	TRBJ1-2	NA	TRBV7-9	CASSPDSGAGYGYTF	TGTGCCAGCAGCCCAGACTCCGGGGCGGGCTATGGCTACACCTTC
few	TRBJ2-7	NA	TRBV11-2	CASSTALGQSSYEQYF	TGTGCCAGCAGCACGGCCCTCGGCCAAAGCTCCTACGAGCAGTACTTC
NA	TRBJ2-7	NA	TRBV6-2/TRBV6-3	CASGRLNYEQYF	TGTGCCAGCGGTAGGCTAAACTACGAGCAGTACTTC
NA	TRBJ1-4	TRBD1	TRBV7-8	CASRSDREGEKLFF	TGTGCCAGCAGGTCTGACAGGGAGGGGGAAAAACTGTTTTTT
many	TRBJ2-5	TRBD1	TRBV5-1	CASSLGQNGLETQYF	TGCGCCAGCAGTTTGGGACAGAACGGGCTGGAGACCCAGTACTTC
few	TRBJ1-5	TRBD1	TRBV5-4	CASSRDRQEPQHF	TGTGCCAGCAGTCGGGACAGGCAGGAGCCCCAGCATTTT
NA	TRBJ1-6	TRBD1	TRBV28	CASSQTSTGGVNSPLHF	TGTGCCAGCAGCCAAACCTCTACAGGGGGTGTTAATTCACCCCTCCACTTT
NA	TRBJ2-6	TRBD1	TRBV7-2	CASSLGTGTAAF	TGTGCCAGCAGCTTAGGGACAGGAACGGCCGCTTTC
many	TRBJ1-5	NA	TRBV12-3/TRBV12-4	CASSLELRGQPQHF	TGTGCCAGCAGTTTAGAGCTCAGGGGTCAGCCCCAGCATTTT
few	TRBJ2-7	TRBD1	TRBV6-1	CASGRPGQIFYEQYF	TGTGCCAGCGGGAGACCGGGACAGATTTTCTACGAGCAGTACTTC
many	TRBJ1-5	NA	TRBV19	CASSMSSGSRPQHF	TGTGCCAGTAGTATGAGTAGTGGTAGTCGGCCCCAGCATTTT